The TCR beta chain described here comes from a study of vaccination and CD4 T cells after COVID-19. An Oncomine TCR Beta short-read assay was used to sequence the DNA from cultured CD4+ T cells. TCRdb itself ran the PCR reads through MiXCR, one entry per CDR3 protein. The sample lists over 15,000 distinct CDR3 sequences; 60% to 75% were seen once. Germline CDR1 reads WNHNN; CDR2 reads SYGVQD (reference sequence). The CDR3 sequence is 13 residues long. Trimming shortened V by 0 bases and J by 7 bases, and 7 bases separated the two germline ends. This sample's treatment: approximately 9-day PBMC culture with coronavirus spike peptide pools or control peptides (ViraFEST assay). In this sample, this clonotype turned up once. The antigen remains unidentified.

The chain uses TRBV10-1 and TRBJ2-1; D unclear. The sample was CD4+ T cells from blood, cultured in vitro. The TCR was taken from a human donor who had recovered from COVID-19. The CDR3 sequence: CASSESAVNEQFF. CDR3 DNA: TGCGCCAGCAGTGAGTCCGCAGTTAATGAGCAGTTCTTC.